Described below is a single TCR beta chain sequence and its context. This CDR3 region has 12 residues. V lost 3 bases and J lost 8, with 8 bases in between. Germline CDR1 is KGHSH and CDR2 is LQKENI. TCR beta chains were sequenced at survey level with immunoSEQ. Profiled with immunoSEQ multiplex PCR; TCRdb holds only in-frame clones, not every one. The sample carries tens of thousands of clones, roughly 95% recorded once. What was sequenced was PBMCs. The clonotype originates from a man aged 35 to 55 with rheumatoid arthritis. This chain links TRBV18 with TRBJ2-1, with D possibly being TRBD2 (6 bases). This CDR3 is CASSPQRDEQFF. The CDR3 bases are TGTGCCAGCTCACCTCAGCGGGATGAGCAGTTCTTC.